The 8 T cell receptor beta chains in this list originate from one sample, sequenced in a study of T-cell reconstitution after alpha-beta-depleted transplantation in children. TCRbeta library construction was performed incorporating unique molecular identifiers. Each CDR3 protein gets one entry after TCRdb re-called the PCR reads with MiXCR. This table has around 440,000 distinct CDR3 sequences, roughly 15% appearing once. The input for sequencing was PBMCs, mostly from graft donor cells, taken 360 days after TCRalphabeta/CD19-depleted stem cell transplant. The receptor set was obtained from a boy less than two years old who had a stem cell transplant for Wiskott-Aldrich syndrome, so the T cells may come from the graft donor.

This clonotype was seen only a few times. This chain connects TRBV3-1 to TRBJ2-1; TRBD2 aligns across 15 bases. This CDR3 region has 15 residues. After removal of 3 bases from V and 13 bases from J, the junction contained 7 bases not matched to a gene. Germline V gene sequence: CDR1 LGHDT, CDR2 YNNKEL (reference sequence). CDR3 residues: CASSHWTSGGVPQFF. The CDR3 DNA follows: TGTGCCAGCAGCCACTGGACTAGCGGGGGGGTGCCCCAGTTCTTC.

The chain joins TRBV10-2 to TRBJ2-7, with a possible D match to TRBD1 (5 bases). Trimming left V 6 bases short and J 1 base short, with 19 bases between. The germline CDR1 and CDR2 sequences are WSHSY and SAAADI. The CDR3 totals 16 residues. In DNA form, the CDR3 reads TGCGCCAGCAGGGGTAGACAGTCAAAAAAATCCTACGAGCAGTACTTC. It specifies CASRGRQSKKSYEQYF.

This chain connects TRBV18 to TRBJ2-7, with 7 bases that match TRBD1. Germline CDR1 reads KGHSH; CDR2 reads LQKENI. V was clipped by 5 bases and J by 2 bases; unmatched bases: 6. The CDR3 totals 14 residues. CDR3 nucleotide sequence: TGTGCCAGCTCAGCCGGACAGGAGCCCTACGAGCAGTACTTC. This gives the protein CASSAGQEPYEQYF.

This chain connects TRBV5-1 to TRBJ2-1; D is undetermined. Trimming took 1 base from V and 0 from J, leaving 11 bases between them. The CDR3 consists of 16 residues. CDR1 and CDR2 (germline): SGHRS, YFSETQ. The CDR3 spells CASSLPKTFSYNEQFF. DNA of the CDR3: TGCGCCAGCAGCTTGCCGAAGACATTCTCCTACAATGAGCAGTTCTTC.

This clonotype was seen a few times. The CDR3 nucleotides read TGTGCCAGCAGTTTAACGGACAGCTCCAATCAGCCCCAGCATTTT. It translates to CASSLTDSSNQPQHF. The chain has TRBV12-3 or TRBV12-4 and TRBJ1-5; D perhaps matches TRBD1 (6 bases). The CDR3 has 15 amino acids. Trimming shortened V by 2 bases and J by 3 bases, and 11 bases separated the two germline ends.

The V call is TRBV7-6, the J call TRBJ2-1; D remains ambiguous. This CDR3 has 14 residues. Trimming removed 1 base at V and 8 bases at J, with 12 bases between. CDR1 is SGHVS, CDR2 FNYEAQ, per germline. The CDR3 reads CASSLDSWQDEQFF. As DNA, the CDR3 is TGTGCCAGCAGCTTAGATTCGTGGCAGGATGAGCAGTTCTTC. Based on the CDR3 plus reference TRBV7-6 and TRBJ2-1, the full variable domain is GAGVSQSPRYKVTKRGQDVALRCDPISGHVSLYWYRQALGQGPEFLTYFNYEAQQDKSGLPNDRFSAERPEGSISTLTIQRTEQRDSAMYRCASSLDSWQDEQFFGPGTRLTVL.

The chain carries TRBV5-1 and TRBJ2-5, with TRBD1 matching 8 bases. The junction had 11 bases not matched to a gene; V was cut back by 1 base and J by 3 bases. The CDR3 extends over 17 amino acids. Germline V gene lookup returns CDR1 SGHRS and CDR2 YFSETQ. The CDR3 DNA follows: TGCGCCAGCAGCTTGACCCTGAGGACAGGGTATGAAGAGACCCAGTACTTC. It yields the protein CASSLTLRTGYEETQYF.

This clonotype was seen a few times. V gene TRBV5-1 combines with J gene TRBJ2-5; TRBD1 might be the D (6 bases). V was cut by 4 bases and J by 0 bases, with 13 bases left in between. CDR3 length: 15 residues. Germline V lookup: CDR1 SGHRS, CDR2 YFSETQ. The CDR3 region has the DNA TGCGCCAGCAGCCTAATCGACAGGTACCAAGAGACCCAGTACTTC. It yields the protein CASSLIDRYQETQYF.